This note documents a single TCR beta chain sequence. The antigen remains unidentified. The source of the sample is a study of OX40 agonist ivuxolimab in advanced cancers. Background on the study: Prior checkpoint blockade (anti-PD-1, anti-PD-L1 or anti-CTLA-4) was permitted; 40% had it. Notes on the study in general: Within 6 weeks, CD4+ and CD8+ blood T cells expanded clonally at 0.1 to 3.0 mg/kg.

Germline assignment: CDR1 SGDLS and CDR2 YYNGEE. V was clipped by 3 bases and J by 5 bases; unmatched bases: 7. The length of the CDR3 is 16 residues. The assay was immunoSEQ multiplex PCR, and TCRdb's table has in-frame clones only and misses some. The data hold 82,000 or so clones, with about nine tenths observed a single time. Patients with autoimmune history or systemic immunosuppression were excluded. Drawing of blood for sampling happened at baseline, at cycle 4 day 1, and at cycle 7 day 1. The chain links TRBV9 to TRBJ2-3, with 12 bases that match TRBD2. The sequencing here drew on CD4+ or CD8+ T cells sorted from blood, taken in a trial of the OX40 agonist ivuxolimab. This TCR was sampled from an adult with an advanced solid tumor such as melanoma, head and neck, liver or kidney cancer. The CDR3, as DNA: TGTGCCAGCAGCGATCGGACTAGCGGGATGGGAGATACGCAGTATTTT. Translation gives CASSDRTSGMGDTQYF.